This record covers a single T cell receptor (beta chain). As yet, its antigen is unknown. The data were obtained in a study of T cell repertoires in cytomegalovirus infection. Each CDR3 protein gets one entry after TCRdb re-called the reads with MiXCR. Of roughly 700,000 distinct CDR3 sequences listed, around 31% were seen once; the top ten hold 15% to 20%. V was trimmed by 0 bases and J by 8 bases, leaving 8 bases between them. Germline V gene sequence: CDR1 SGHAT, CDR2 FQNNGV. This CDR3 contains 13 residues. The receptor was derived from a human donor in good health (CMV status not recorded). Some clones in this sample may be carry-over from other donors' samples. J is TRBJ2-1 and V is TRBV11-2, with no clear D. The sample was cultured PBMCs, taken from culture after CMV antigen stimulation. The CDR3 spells CASSLDAWDEQFF. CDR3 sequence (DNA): TGTGCCAGCAGCTTAGATGCGTGGGATGAGCAGTTCTTC.